This TCR beta chain was retrieved from a study of immune heterogeneity within non-small cell lung tumors. A multiplex PCR containing 32 V primers and 13 J primers was used to amplify TCR beta CDR3. TCRdb recomputed calls from the multiplex PCR reads with MiXCR, one row per CDR3 protein. Of 9,500 to 10,000 distinct CDR3 sequences listed, 30% to 35% are singletons. The study, taken as a whole, reports: T-cell clonality in a given local region correlated moderately yet significantly with the local tumor mutational burden (R about 0.35). Recurrence of identical dominant CDR3 beta clonotypes was observed across intrapatient tumor sites, concomitant with site-unique high-frequency clones. The repertoire of each individual patient held high-frequency T-cell receptor beta clonotypes that were largely distinct from those of other patients.

Trimming took off 7 bases at V and 7 bases at J, with 11 bases between the two ends. Germline CDR1 reads SGHTA; CDR2 reads FQGNSA. CDR3 size: 12 residues. Template input, which was bulk tumor genomic DNA, totaled 450 to 600 ng per sample. While surgery was under way, several biopsies spaced far apart were taken per primary tumor. Curative surgery was performed on patients who had untreated, newly diagnosed non-small cell lung cancer. Many counts were recorded for this clonotype. The target antigen is unknown. The CDR3 does not end in the conserved phenylalanine or tryptophan, so this is likely a read error.

The clonotype originates from a man between 60 and 75 years old with non-small cell lung cancer. Sequencing was carried out using lung tumor tissue. The chain employs TRBV7-2 and TRBJ1-3; maybe TRBD1 (6 bases). DNA of the CDR3: TGTGCCAGCAAGGGGGACGTGAACACCATATATCTT. Translated, it gives CASKGDVNTIYL.